This T cell receptor beta chain was recorded in a study of lymphopenia after photon versus proton radiotherapy. Study-level points and caveats: After lymphocyte nadir, photon-treated repertoires showed oligoclonal expansion, especially CD8+ Temra. Proton therapy kept repertoires fairly stable, unlike photons, which gained effector/memory cells. Authors raise, but do not show, better survival with proton therapy. Post-nadir TCR diversity decline inversely tracked overall survival among those who died.

This clone was found a few times. Antigen specificity is unknown. From germline, CDR1 is GTSNPN and CDR2 SVGIG (reference sequence). V was pared by 5 bases and J by 9 bases, with 5 bases between. This CDR3 has 10 residues. Libraries were prepared by immunoSEQ multiplex PCR; TCRdb keeps only in-frame clonotypes and omits some of them. The data show approximately 58,000 clones, about 83% seen once. This receptor was taken from a man in his fifties with gastric cancer. The sequencing here drew on peripheral blood, taken from a patient treated with photon-based radiotherapy. J is TRBJ2-6 and V is TRBV30, with D possibly TRBD2 on 5 matching bases. CDR3 sequence reads: CAWRGNVLTF. CDR3 nucleotide sequence: TGTGCCTGGCGGGGCAACGTCCTGACTTTC. Full variable domain (missing parts from reference TRBV30 and TRBJ2-6): SQTIHQWPATLVQPVGSPLSLECTVEGTSNPNLYWYRQAAGRGLQLLFYSVGIGQISSEVPQNLSASRPQDRQFILSSKKLLLSDSGFYLCAWRGNVLTFGAGSRLTVL.